This TCR beta chain derives from a study of identical twins. This clonotype was seen ten or more times. The CDR3 sequence is 16 residues long. With 5 bases clipped from V and 4 bases from J, the junction kept 11 bases outside the gene matches. MiXCR, applied by TCRdb to the 5' RACE reads, yields one record per CDR3 protein. Of hundreds of thousands of distinct CDR3 sequences in the sample, 5.5% to 6.5% are singletons; the top ten hold about 1.8%. Healthy Caucasians supplied all donations. The source of this sequence is a man aged 18 to 30 in good health. The chain links TRBV12-3 or TRBV12-4 to TRBJ1-2, with 9 positions matching TRBD1. The sample was naive T cells sorted from blood. CDR3 region: CASSSIGTGRPYGYTF. The CDR3 coding sequence is TGTGCCAGCAGTAGTATCGGGACAGGGAGACCCTATGGCTACACCTTC.